This T cell receptor (beta chain) was recovered during a study of blood T cell repertoires in COVID-19. Whole-study context: Samples came from the United States, Italy and Spain, spanning acute and convalescent COVID-19.

Some clones are missing from TCRdb's copy, which holds only in-frame ones; the method was immunoSEQ multiplex PCR. There are under 50,000 clones in the sample; about four fifths occur only once, and roughly 7% lies in the top ten. This CDR3 is 15 amino acids long. Germline V CDR1 and CDR2: MDHEN, SYDVKM. Trimming at V came to 9 bases and at J to 0 bases, leaving 7 bases not matched to a gene. The sample comprised peripheral blood. The rearrangement links TRBV28 to TRBJ1-5; 8 bases align to TRBD1. The sequence was collected from a man in his forties with acute or convalescent COVID-19. This chain's CDR3 is CARPGQAYSNQPQHF. CDR3 in DNA: TGTGCCAGACCGGGACAGGCGTATAGCAATCAGCCCCAGCATTTT.